The 18 T cell receptor beta chains presented below share a single source sample, sequenced in a study of cytomegalovirus exposure and HLA in healthy donors. The table came from immunoSEQ multiplex PCR; TCRdb's copy has only in-frame clones and leaves some out. The table includes 150,000 or so clones, 89% detected once. Sequencing input: PBMCs. The source of these receptors is a young woman in good health and CMV-seropositive.

The V call is TRBV4-1, the J call TRBJ2-7, with 8 bases lining up with TRBD2. Germline V gene data show CDR1 as MGHRA and CDR2 as YSYEKL. The CDR3 runs 16 residues. The junction had 9 bases not matched to a gene; V was cut back by 0 bases and J by 5 bases. The CDR3 coding sequence is TGCGCCAGCAGCCAAGATGCGCCACCGGGAGGGAACGAGCAGTACTTC. Translation gives CASSQDAPPGGNEQYF.

The rearrangement joins TRBV23-1 to TRBJ1-2; tentative D call: TRBD1 (5 bases). TRBV23-1 is identified as an open reading frame with a role that is uncertain. CDR3 size: 14 residues. V was shortened by 0 bases and J by 6 bases, with 11 bases between the two germline ends. The CDR3 sequence: CASSQSRGSDGYTF. The CDR3 DNA reads as TGCGCCAGCAGTCAATCGCGGGGGTCGGATGGCTACACCTTC.

The chain is built from TRBV11-2 and TRBJ2-3, with TRBD2 matching 10 bases. The V and J ends lost 5 bases and 0 bases, in that order; junction bases with no gene match: 5. The CDR3 has 16 amino acids. The germline CDR1 and CDR2 sequences are SGHAT and FQNNGV. The CDR3, as DNA: TGTGCCAGCAGCGCCTTAGCGGGGGGTAGCACAGATACGCAGTATTTT. Translated, it gives CASSALAGGSTDTQYF.

V gene TRBV27 combines with J gene TRBJ2-3; D ambiguous. Trimming removed 5 bases at V and 1 base at J, with 16 bases between. This CDR3 has 16 residues. Germline values: CDR1 MNHEY, CDR2 SMNVEV (reference sequence). CDR3 nucleotides: TGTGCCAGCAGTCAAGCGACCAGATGGGGCACAGATACGCAGTATTTT. Protein: CASSQATRWGTDTQYF.

The V call is TRBV2, the J call TRBJ2-2; a weak D match, TRBD1 (6 bases). V dropped 1 base and J dropped 1 base, with 10 bases sitting between them. CDR1 SNHLY and CDR2 FYNNEI come from the germline V gene. This CDR3 region has 16 residues. This CDR3 is CASSEEGGKNTGELFF. The CDR3 bases are TGTGCCAGCAGTGAAGAAGGGGGAAAGAACACCGGGGAGCTGTTTTTT.

The rearrangement joins TRBV9 to TRBJ2-1; 7 bases are shared with TRBD2. Germline V gene data show CDR1 as SGDLS and CDR2 as YYNGEE. V gave up 2 bases and J gave up 2 bases; unmatched junction bases: 4. The CDR3 totals 15 residues. CDR3 in amino acids: CASSVGGEPYNEQFF. In DNA, the CDR3 is TGTGCCAGCAGCGTGGGAGGGGAGCCCTACAATGAGCAGTTCTTC.

In its sample, this clone was seen once. CDR3 region: CASSAGATSGVGEQYF. The CDR3, as DNA: TGCGCCAGCAGCGCAGGGGCGACTAGCGGGGTCGGCGAGCAGTACTTC. The chain has TRBV5-1 and TRBJ2-7; TRBD2 matches at 11 bases. The trim removed 4 bases at V and 6 bases at J, leaving 12 bases unmatched. The germline CDR1 and CDR2 sequences are SGHRS and YFSETQ. The CDR3 spans 16 residues.

The rearrangement joins TRBV4-1 to TRBJ1-1; no definite D call. The CDR3 covers 18 residues. Trimming removed 2 bases at V and 0 bases at J, with 19 bases between. Germline V gene lookup returns CDR1 MGHRA and CDR2 YSYEKL. CDR3: CASSQWEGRVPLNTEAFF. The CDR3 DNA follows: TGCGCCAGCAGCCAATGGGAGGGCCGAGTGCCTTTGAACACTGAAGCTTTCTTT.

The rearrangement uses TRBV11-3 and TRBJ2-1; 9 bases fit TRBD1. The CDR3 length is 13 residues. J gave up 6 bases and V 8 bases, and 5 bases lay outside the gene matches. Germline V gene lookup returns CDR1 SGHNT and CDR2 YENEEA. CDR3 nucleotide sequence: TGTGCCAGCGGGACAGGGAGTTTCAATGAGCAGTTCTTC. Protein: CASGTGSFNEQFF.

This chain connects TRBV5-1 to TRBJ2-3, with D possibly TRBD2 on 5 matching bases. Germline V gene lookup returns CDR1 SGHRS and CDR2 YFSETQ. The V and J ends lost 4 bases and 5 bases respectively, with 11 bases between them. The CDR3 has 13 amino acids. The CDR3 is CASSPEGKDTQYF. The CDR3 DNA follows: TGCGCCAGCAGCCCCGAGGGTAAAGATACGCAGTATTTT.

The rearrangement links TRBV6-5 to TRBJ2-5; D gene uncertain. Trimming took off 8 bases at V and 4 bases at J, with 8 bases between the two ends. CDR1 and CDR2 from the germline V gene are MNHEY and SVGAGI. The CDR3 has 11 amino acids. CDR3 loop: CASGRGETQYF. The CDR3, as DNA: TGTGCCAGCGGCAGAGGAGAGACCCAGTACTTC.

The chain links TRBV19 to TRBJ1-2; TRBD1 aligns across 10 bases. The germline V gene encodes CDR1 LNHDA and CDR2 SQIVND (reference sequence). The CDR3 extends over 15 amino acids. With V trimmed by 8 bases and J by 2 bases, 8 bases remained unmatched. This CDR3 is CASRHGTGANYGYTF. Here the CDR3 DNA reads TGTGCCAGTCGGCATGGGACAGGGGCCAACTATGGCTACACCTTC.

The rearrangement uses TRBV5-4 and TRBJ2-1, with 7 bases fitting TRBD2. Germline V gene lookup returns CDR1 SGHNT and CDR2 YYREEE (reference sequence). The ends lost 3 bases at V and 7 bases at J; junction bases unmatched: 1. CDR3 size: 12 residues. This chain's CDR3 is CASSYGGNEQFF. CDR3 bases: TGTGCCAGCAGCTACGGGGGGAATGAGCAGTTCTTC.

This clone was picked up a small number of times. The chain has TRBV5-6 and TRBJ1-5, with 7 nucleotides matching TRBD1. Germline-derived CDR1 and CDR2 are SGHDT and YYEEEE. CDR3 length: 15 amino acids. J gave up 0 bases and V 2 bases, and 2 bases lay outside the gene matches. CDR3 DNA: TGTGCCAGCAGCTTAAGGGGGCTTAGCAATCAGCCCCAGCATTTT. Amino acid sequence: CASSLRGLSNQPQHF.

J is TRBJ2-7 and V is TRBV30, with 10 bases identical to TRBD1. Per the germline V gene, CDR1 is GTSNPN and CDR2 is SVGIG (reference sequence). V shed 3 bases, J shed 4 bases, and the junction held 15 bases outside the gene matches. The CDR3 covers 17 residues. CDR3 coding DNA: TGTGCCTGGAGAGAAGGGACAGGGGAGACTGGTTGGTACGAGCAGTACTTC. This encodes CAWREGTGETGWYEQYF.

The chain carries TRBV27 and TRBJ2-5; 10 bases fit TRBD2. Germline-derived CDR1 and CDR2 are MNHEY and SMNVEV (reference sequence). Trimming cost V 4 bases and J 5 bases; bases outside gene matches: 10. This CDR3 contains 16 residues. CDR3 in amino acids: CASSSLEAGGRETQYF. CDR3 nucleotides: TGTGCCAGCAGTTCTCTAGAAGCGGGGGGGCGGGAGACCCAGTACTTC.

The chain employs TRBV18 and TRBJ2-2, with a weak D call TRBD1 (6 bases). The CDR3 totals 15 residues. V was shortened by 8 bases and J by 2 bases, with 15 bases between the two germline ends. CDR1 is KGHSH, CDR2 LQKENI, per germline. The CDR3 spells CASPAPGHNTGELFF. For the CDR3, the DNA is TGTGCCAGCCCCGCGCCGGGACACAACACCGGGGAGCTGTTTTTT. Full variable domain (rest looked up from reference TRBV18 and TRBJ2-2): NAGVMQNPRHLVRRRGQEARLRCSPMKGHSHVYWYRQLPEEGLKFMVYLQKENIIDESGMPKERFSAEFPKEGPSILRIQQVVRGDSAAYFCASPAPGHNTGELFFGEGSRLTVL.

The J gene is TRBJ2-7, the V gene TRBV9; 14 nucleotides agree with TRBD2. Unmatched junction bases numbered 0, after V lost 2 bases and J lost 2 bases. There are 15 residues in the CDR3. From germline, CDR1 is SGDLS and CDR2 YYNGEE. CDR3 region: CASSVGLAGAYEQYF. The CDR3 coding sequence is TGTGCCAGCAGCGTGGGACTAGCGGGGGCCTACGAGCAGTACTTC.